The present T cell receptor beta chain was sequenced within a study of cytomegalovirus exposure and HLA in healthy donors. Study-wide points: Most TCR sequences were seen very rarely across donors, but some public TCRs occurred in many.

As for this clone: The antigen is unknown.

PCR employed 60 Vbeta and 13 Jbeta primers. The protocol was immunoSEQ multiplex PCR, while the TCRdb copy is restricted to in-frame clones and leaves out a portion. The sample records about 150,000 clones, roughly 70% being singletons. The TCR comes from a male donor in good health and CMV-seronegative. Sequencing was carried out using PBMCs.

CDR3 coding DNA: TGTGCCAGCAGCCCGGGTCAGGGGATGAACACTGAAGCTTTCTTT. It yields the protein CASSPGQGMNTEAFF. The chain uses TRBV9 and TRBJ1-1; D is perhaps TRBD1 (6 bases). This CDR3 comprises 15 residues. CDR1 SGDLS and CDR2 YYNGEE come from the germline V gene. The ends were cut back, 4 bases at V and 0 bases at J, with 13 bases in the middle.